The rows below give T cell receptor beta chains drawn from one sample of a study of cytomegalovirus exposure and HLA in healthy donors. TCRdb keeps only in-frame clones here, not all; method: immunoSEQ multiplex PCR. The sample lists some 110,000 clones, over 70% occurring once. Sequencing input: PBMCs. The receptors stem from a male donor in good health and CMV-seronegative. CDR3s include the opening cysteine and the closing phenylalanine or tryptophan. The D gene is left open where the match is weak. Rows give clone size only sometimes, using once, few, many, or a class for an expanded clone.

J,D,size,V,DNA,CDR3
TRBJ2-7,-,-,TRBV7-7,TGTGCCAGCAGCCCAACCGAGACAAGCTACGAGCAGTACTTC,CASSPTETSYEQYF
TRBJ2-3,TRBD2,-,TRBV4-3,TGCGCCAGCAGCCAAGATAGCGCGGGAGCAGATACGCAGTATTTT,CASSQDSAGADTQYF
TRBJ2-5,-,-,TRBV27,TGTGCCAGCAGTTCTATCCACGCACAGGGAGTCGGACAAGAGACCCAGTACTTC,CASSSIHAQGVGQETQYF
TRBJ2-7,-,few,TRBV5-6,TGTGCCAGCAGTCGTCGGGATACCTACGAGCAGTACTTC,CASSRRDTYEQYF
TRBJ2-3,-,-,TRBV21-1,TGTGCCAGCAGCAAGTGCCCGCGAGTTCCTAGCACAGATACGCAGTATTTT,CASSKCPRVPSTDTQYF
TRBJ2-5,-,-,TRBV5-5,TGTGCCAGCAGCTTGGCGTCATTTGGAGGGGAGACCCAGTACTTC,CASSLASFGGETQYF
TRBJ1-4,-,-,TRBV15,TGTGCCACCCGTTTATTCCCCGGGACAAAAGGAAGTTGGAATGAAAAACTGTTTTTT,CATRLFPGTKGSWNEKLFF
TRBJ2-7,-,-,TRBV27,TGTGCCAGCAGTTTATATCCCCCTGTGAGGGAATCCGGCGAGCAGTACTTC,CASSLYPPVRESGEQYF
TRBJ2-5,-,few,TRBV5-1,TGCGCCAGCAGCTTGGCTCAAGAGACCCAGTACTTC,CASSLAQETQYF
TRBJ2-2,-,-,TRBV15,TGTGCCACCAGCAGACAAACAGGGAACACCGGGGAGCTGTTTTTT,CATSRQTGNTGELFF
TRBJ2-2,TRBD1,once,TRBV27,TGTGCCAGCAGGGTAGGACAGGGCGACACCGGGGAGCTGTTTTTT,CASRVGQGDTGELFF
TRBJ2-1,TRBD2,few,TRBV7-3,TGTGCCAGCAGCCCAAGGGGACTAGGAGGTGAGAATGAGCAGTTCTTC,CASSPRGLGGENEQFF
TRBJ2-3,TRBD2,-,TRBV18,TGTGCCAGCTCACCAGTCCTAGGGACTAGAGGGACAGATACGCAGTATTTT,CASSPVLGTRGTDTQYF
TRBJ1-4,-,few,TRBV7-2,TGTGCCAGCAGCACCGACGGGAGCGAAAAACTGTTTTTT,CASSTDGSEKLFF
TRBJ2-6,TRBD1,-,TRBV7-9,TGTGCCAGCAGCCCACACCGGACAGGCTGGTTCTCTGGGGCCAACGTCCTGACTTTC,CASSPHRTGWFSGANVLTF
TRBJ1-5,-,few,TRBV7-9,TGTGCCAGCAGCCCAGGACAAGATCCCAATCAGCCCCAGCATTTT,CASSPGQDPNQPQHF
TRBJ1-1,-,-,TRBV30,TGTGCCTGGAACCCTCCGTTGGGGAGAACTGAAGCTTTCTTT,CAWNPPLGRTEAFF
TRBJ1-2,-,-,TRBV5-4,TGTGCCAGCAACCTAGGGGGGGTCTATGGCTACACCTTC,CASNLGGVYGYTF
TRBJ2-1,-,-,TRBV19,TGTGCCAGTAAAGGGGGGGTCAATGAGCAGTTCTTC,CASKGGVNEQFF
TRBJ1-2,-,-,TRBV5-1,TGCGCCAGCAGCTTGGAGTCAGTGTATGGCTACACCTTC,CASSLESVYGYTF
TRBJ1-5,-,-,TRBV10-3,TGTGCCATCAGTGAGGAACAGAAAAATCAGCCCCAGCATTTT,CAISEEQKNQPQHF
TRBJ1-2,-,-,TRBV7-9,TGTGCCAGCAGCTCGGTCGGTCGAGGGGAGGAAGGCTACACCTTC,CASSSVGRGEEGYTF